Below are 3 T cell receptor beta chains sequenced from a single sample in a study of regulatory T cells in long-lasting Graves disease. CDR3 regions were amplified by Arm-PCR using iRepertoire HTBI primers to build TCR beta libraries. TCRdb ran MiXCR on the multiplex PCR reads and lists one entry per CDR3 protein. The data contain 360,000 or so distinct CDR3 sequences, approximately 15% of them singletons. The time point: newly diagnosed GD, antithyroid drugs for less than 3 months. PBMCs provided the RNA from which the TCR library was made. These data were also reused for a study on T cells in Graves' hyperthyroidism and ophthalmopathy.

This specimen was peripheral blood mononuclear cells (PBMCs), taken at new diagnosis, from a patient treated with antithyroid drugs. The receptors stem from a man between 40 and 49 years old with Graves disease.

In this sample, this clonotype turned up many times. The chain has TRBV6-2 or TRBV6-3 and TRBJ1-1; the D is unclear. In germline, CDR1 is MNHEY, CDR2 SVGEGT. The CDR3 contains 15 residues. Trimming stripped 2 bases from V and 1 base from J, with 11 bases between. This chain's CDR3 is CASSYLPYGNTEAFF. The CDR3, as DNA: TGTGCCAGCAGTTACCTCCCGTACGGGAACACTGAAGCTTTCTTT.

This clonotype was recorded many times. This chain connects TRBV6-1 to TRBJ2-2; possibly TRBD1 for D (5 bases). The germline gives CDR1 MNHNS, CDR2 SASEGT. The CDR3 contains 14 residues. Trimming took off 6 bases at V and 5 bases at J, with 13 bases between the two ends. This CDR3 is CASSLLGVTGELFF. CDR3 coding DNA: TGTGCCAGCAGCTTGCTAGGGGTAACCGGGGAGCTGTTTTTT.

At least ten counts were recorded for this clonotype. The V and J genes are TRBV3-1 and TRBJ1-6; D is undetermined. CDR1 and CDR2 from the germline V gene are LGHDT and YNNKEL (reference sequence). Deletions cut 3 bases from V and 9 bases from J, with 9 bases between. The CDR3 has 13 amino acids. The CDR3 protein is CASSHSPVSPLHF. CDR3 DNA: TGTGCCAGCAGCCATTCACCGGTTTCACCCCTCCACTTT.